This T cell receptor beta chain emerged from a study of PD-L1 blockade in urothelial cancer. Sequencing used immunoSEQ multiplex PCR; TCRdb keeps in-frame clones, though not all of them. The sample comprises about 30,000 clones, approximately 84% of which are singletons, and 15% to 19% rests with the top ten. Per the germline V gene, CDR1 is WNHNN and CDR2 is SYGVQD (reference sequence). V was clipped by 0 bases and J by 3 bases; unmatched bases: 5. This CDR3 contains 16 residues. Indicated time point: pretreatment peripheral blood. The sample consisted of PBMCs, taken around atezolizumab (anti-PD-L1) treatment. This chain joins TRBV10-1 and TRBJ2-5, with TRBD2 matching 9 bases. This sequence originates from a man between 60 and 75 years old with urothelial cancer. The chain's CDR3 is CASSESVLAGEETQYF. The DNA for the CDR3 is TGCGCCAGCAGTGAGTCGGTATTAGCGGGAGAAGAGACCCAGTACTTC.